This record covers a single T cell receptor beta chain. The assay was immunoSEQ multiplex PCR, and TCRdb's table has in-frame clones only and misses some. The table lists 150,000 or so clones, more than 85% of them singletons. Seattle enrolled patients during active infection and tracked them longitudinally. Losses at the gene ends were 4 bases for V and 4 bases for J; bases not matched to a gene: 8. Germline assignment: CDR1 SGHTA and CDR2 FQGNSA. The length of the CDR3 is 16 residues. The record originates from a study of blood T cell repertoires in COVID-19. Study-wide background: The origin of the acute and convalescent COVID-19 samples was the United States, Italy and Spain.

The V call is TRBV7-2, the J call TRBJ2-2; 8 nucleotides line up with TRBD1. The sequenced material came from peripheral blood. The clonotype was recovered from a man aged 55 to 70 with COVID-19, enrolled during active disease. As DNA, the CDR3 is TGTGCCAGCAGCTGGAATTCCGGGACAGGCACCGGGGAGCTGTTTTTT. Translating it yields CASSWNSGTGTGELFF.